The next 27 T cell receptor beta chains were all read from a single sample in a study of shared clonotypes between healthy human individuals (TCRdb year 2020). Receptor libraries were prepared by the immunoSEQ multiplex PCR assay. The table comes from immuneACCESS by way of TCRdb, which keeps in-frame sequences with V and J called. Part of the clones is missing from these tables; in studies checked, under half for an unresolved V gene and the rest for unknown reasons. Present in this sample are fewer than 600,000 clones, around 78% of which were seen just once. The top ten hold more than 10% of the sample. The sample was PBMCs. The receptor source for this set is a woman between 35 and 50 years old in good health. Some clones in this sample may be carry-over from other donors' samples.

This clone was picked up one time. The rearrangement uses TRBV28 and TRBJ2-7, with 7 bases matching TRBD1. The CDR3 sequence is 14 residues long. V gave up 4 bases and J gave up 3 bases; unmatched junction bases: 6. The germline V gene has CDR1 MDHEN and CDR2 SYDVKM. The CDR3 protein is CASSSRQGFYEQYF. The DNA of the CDR3 is TGTGCCAGCAGTTCGAGACAGGGATTCTACGAGCAGTACTTC.

The chain couples TRBV5-1 to TRBJ2-3; 7 bases align to TRBD1. The CDR3 spans 14 residues. J gave up 2 bases and V 4 bases, and 4 bases lay outside the gene matches. CDR1 and CDR2 from the germline V gene are SGHRS and YFSETQ. The CDR3 protein is CASSPGTVTDTQYF. The CDR3 nucleotides read TGCGCCAGCAGCCCAGGGACAGTCACAGATACGCAGTATTTT. Full variable domain (remainder filled in from reference TRBV5-1 and TRBJ2-3): KAGVTQTPRYLIKTRGQQVTLSCSPISGHRSVSWYQQTPGQGLQFLFEYFSETQRNKGNFPGRFSGRQFSNSRSEMNVSTLELGDSALYLCASSPGTVTDTQYFGPGTRLTVL.

The CDR3 DNA is TGTGCCAGCAGTCCTGTACAGGGGGCGCAATATGAGCAGTTCTTC. As protein: CASSPVQGAQYEQFF. This rearrangement joins TRBV6-1 to TRBJ2-1; 9 nucleotides align to TRBD1. This CDR3 is 15 amino acids long. Germline CDR1 reads MNHNS; CDR2 reads SASEGT. With 5 bases clipped from V and 8 bases from J, the junction kept 10 bases outside the gene matches.

The chain recombines TRBV27 with TRBJ1-1; D is perhaps TRBD1 (5 bases). The CDR3 spans 15 residues. V lost 5 bases, J lost 1 base, and 14 bases lay in between. The germline CDR1 and CDR2 sequences are MNHEY and SMNVEV (reference sequence). The CDR3 DNA sequence: TGTGCCAGCAGTCCACGGACACGGAAGAACACTGAAGCTTTCTTT. This sequence encodes CASSPRTRKNTEAFF.

This clone was recorded a few times. The rearrangement uses TRBV11-1 and TRBJ2-1, with TRBD2 matching over 8 bases. The junction had 5 bases not matched to a gene; V was cut back by 4 bases and J by 3 bases. This CDR3 is 15 amino acids long. Germline V gene sequence: CDR1 SGHAT, CDR2 FQDESV (reference sequence). CDR3 in DNA: TGTGCCAGCAGCTACGGGGGGGAGGGCTACAATGAGCAGTTCTTC. Translation: CASSYGGEGYNEQFF.

The V call is TRBV4-3, the J call TRBJ2-1; D possibly corresponds to TRBD2 (5 bases). The CDR3 has 14 residues. Germline V gene sequence: CDR1 LGHNA, CDR2 YSLEER. Trimming pared 0 bases from V and 4 bases from J, leaving 7 bases between. The CDR3 coding sequence is TGCGCCAGCAGCCAAGAGTCGGGGTACAATGAGCAGTTCTTC. Encoded protein: CASSQESGYNEQFF.

The genes are TRBV11-2 and TRBJ1-4; D call uncertain. Trimming left V 1 base short and J 6 bases short, with 3 bases between. Germline assignment: CDR1 SGHAT and CDR2 FQNNGV. The CDR3 loop spans 12 amino acids. CDR3 nucleotides: TGTGCCAGCAGCTTAGGGGATGAAAAACTGTTTTTT. Translated, it gives CASSLGDEKLFF.

The rearrangement links TRBV20-1 to TRBJ2-1, with no clear D. Per germline, CDR1 DFQATT and CDR2 SNEGSKA (reference sequence). The CDR3 is 10 amino acids. Trimming removed 7 bases from V and 4 bases from J, with 5 bases in between. DNA of the CDR3: TGCAGTGTGTATTACAATGAGCAGTTCTTC. Amino acids: CSVYYNEQFF.

The gene calls are TRBV7-2 and TRBJ2-3; 7 positions agree with TRBD2. The V gene end was trimmed by 7 bases and the J gene end by 3 bases; junction bases not matched to a gene: 16. CDR1 is SGHTA and CDR2 is FQGNSA in the germline V gene. CDR3 size: 17 residues. The CDR3 spells CASTSGVLGGLTDTQYF. The CDR3 nucleotides read TGTGCCAGCACCTCGGGGGTGCTCGGGGGACTAACAGATACGCAGTATTTT.

The chain combines TRBV11-2 with TRBJ2-2; unclear D gene. The germline gives CDR1 SGHAT, CDR2 FQNNGV. The CDR3 contains 15 residues. Trimming took off 3 bases at V and 3 bases at J, with 11 bases between the two ends. CDR3 bases: TGTGCCAGCAGCTTTCGGCTAGGAGACACCGGGGAGCTGTTTTTT. This gives the protein CASSFRLGDTGELFF.

The rearrangement joins TRBV6-5 to TRBJ1-1; 11 nucleotides line up with TRBD1. CDR1 and CDR2 (germline): MNHEY, SVGAGI. CDR3 length: 14 amino acids. V was clipped by 6 bases and J by 4 bases; unmatched bases: 4. This CDR3 is CASSRTGGGTEAFF. CDR3 DNA sequence: TGTGCCAGCAGCAGGACAGGGGGCGGCACTGAAGCTTTCTTT.

This clone was counted at least ten times. The genes are TRBV27 and TRBJ2-7; D not resolved. The CDR3 is made up of 14 amino acids. Germline V CDR1 and CDR2: MNHEY, SMNVEV (reference sequence). V dropped 6 bases and J dropped 4 bases, with 16 bases sitting between them. CDR3 amino acids: CASRPQLGVYEQYF. Written as DNA, the CDR3 is TGTGCCAGCAGGCCCCAGTTAGGCGTTTACGAGCAGTACTTC.

This clone showed up many times. This sample includes further DNA sequences coding for the same CDR3. V and J are TRBV10-3 and TRBJ1-2, with a possible D match to TRBD1 (5 bases). This CDR3 region has 13 residues. Trimming left V 3 bases short and J 4 bases short, with 9 bases between. The germline CDR1 and CDR2 sequences are ENHRY and SYGVKD. CDR3 residues: CAISEGQSYGYTF. In DNA, the CDR3 is TGTGCCATCAGTGAAGGACAAAGCTATGGCTACACCTTC.

On this clone itself: Additional DNA sequences in this sample encode the identical CDR3. This chain uses TRBV6-5 with TRBJ1-1, with unresolved D. V shed 5 bases and J shed 1 base, with 8 bases lying between them. CDR1 is MNHEY and CDR2 is SVGAGI in the germline V gene. This CDR3 contains 13 residues. The CDR3 protein is CASSPQKNTEAFF. As DNA, the CDR3 is TGTGCCAGCAGTCCGCAGAAGAACACTGAAGCTTTCTTT.

V and J are TRBV4-2 and TRBJ2-3; no firm D call. The CDR3 spans 17 residues. V was shortened by 2 bases and J by 1 base, with 16 bases between the two germline ends. The germline V gene has CDR1 LGHNA and CDR2 YNFKEQ. CDR3 region: CASSQKREVRGTDTQYF. In DNA, the CDR3 is TGTGCCAGCAGCCAAAAAAGAGAGGTACGAGGCACAGATACGCAGTATTTT.

The rearrangement joins TRBV5-1 to TRBJ2-3; TRBD2 agrees at 8 bases. Germline V CDR1 and CDR2: SGHRS, YFSETQ. Trimming took 9 bases from V and 0 from J; bases not matched to a gene: 9. The CDR3 covers 15 residues. CDR3 sequence (DNA): TGCGCCACCCGGGACGGGAGGGCTAGCACAGATACGCAGTATTTT. Translated: CATRDGRASTDTQYF.

This clone has just a few counts. The chain employs TRBV7-9 and TRBJ2-3, with TRBD2 matching 9 bases. V dropped 3 bases and J dropped 6; count of bases not matched to a gene: 7. Germline-derived CDR1 and CDR2 are SEHNR and FQNEAQ (reference sequence). This CDR3 has 15 residues. The CDR3 nucleotides read TGTGCCAGCAGCTTCCAGCGGGAGGCATGGGATACGCAGTATTTT. Its translation is CASSFQREAWDTQYF.

This clone was seen at least ten times. The chain is built from TRBV5-4 and TRBJ1-2; D may be TRBD1 (6 bases). The CDR3 length is 17 residues. Trimming left V 4 bases short and J 3 bases short, with 22 bases between. The germline gives CDR1 SGHNT, CDR2 YYREEE (reference sequence). Here the CDR3 DNA reads TGTGCCAGCAGCCCAGGTAAAGGCCCGTCAGGGGACTATGGCTACACCTTC. Its protein product is CASSPGKGPSGDYGYTF.

The CDR3: CASSRTSGNHNEQFF. DNA of the CDR3: TGTGCCAGCAGCAGGACTAGCGGGAACCACAATGAGCAGTTCTTC. The chain carries TRBV9 and TRBJ2-1, with 12 bases matching TRBD2. The CDR3 totals 15 residues. J gave up 5 bases and V 4 bases, and 4 bases lay outside the gene matches. Germline V gene sequence: CDR1 SGDLS, CDR2 YYNGEE. Full variable domain (rest looked up from reference TRBV9 and TRBJ2-1): DSGVTQTPKHLITATGQRVTLRCSPRSGDLSVYWYQQSLDQGLQFLIQYYNGEERAKGNILERFSAQQFPDLHSELNLSSLELGDSALYFCASSRTSGNHNEQFFGPGTRLTVL.

The chain combines TRBV28 with TRBJ2-1; the D is unclear. The germline V gene encodes CDR1 MDHEN and CDR2 SYDVKM. There are 14 residues in the CDR3. Trimming shortened V by 7 bases and J by 4 bases, and 14 bases separated the two germline ends. Here the CDR3 reads CASMGSSWYNEQFF. CDR3 nucleotide sequence: TGTGCCAGCATGGGCAGCTCTTGGTACAATGAGCAGTTCTTC. The full variable domain, rest sourced from reference TRBV28 and TRBJ2-1, is DVKVTQSSRYLVKRTGEKVFLECVQDMDHENMFWYRQDPGLGLRLIYFSYDVKMKEKGDIPEGYSVSREKKERFSLILESASTNQTSMYLCASMGSSWYNEQFFGPGTRLTVL.

The chain has TRBV7-3 and TRBJ2-2; D call uncertain. Germline V lookup: CDR1 SGHTA, CDR2 FQGTGA. Trimming removed 3 bases at V and 0 bases at J, with 5 bases between. CDR3 length equals 14 residues. The CDR3 DNA reads as TGTGCCAGCAGCTTCACGGCGAACACCGGGGAGCTGTTTTTT. Protein product: CASSFTANTGELFF.

The V gene is TRBV28, the J gene TRBJ2-5; 8 bases agree with TRBD1. V lost 11 bases, J lost 4 bases, and 6 bases stayed unmatched. Germline V CDR1 and CDR2: MDHEN, SYDVKM. This CDR3 is built from 12 residues. DNA of the CDR3: TGTGCCTCAGCAGGGGGCCGAGAGACCCAGTACTTC. Protein sequence: CASAGGRETQYF.

The V and J genes are TRBV11-2 and TRBJ2-2; 8 positions match TRBD1. The CDR3 has 16 amino acids. Germline CDR1 SGHAT, CDR2 FQNNGV. The junction had 8 bases not matched to a gene; V was cut back by 5 bases and J by 3 bases. For the CDR3, the DNA is TGTGCCAGCAGCCTAGGACAGGGTTTTGACACCGGGGAGCTGTTTTTT. The encoded protein is CASSLGQGFDTGELFF.

Ten or more counts support this clone. The J gene is TRBJ2-6, the V gene TRBV6-5, with a possible D match to TRBD2 (5 bases). The length of the CDR3 is 14 residues. The germline V and J ends were trimmed by 6 bases and 1 base, with 7 bases remaining between them. Germline V CDR1 and CDR2: MNHEY, SVGAGI. CDR3 DNA: TGTGCCAGCAGCGGACTGTCTGGGGCCAACGTCCTGACTTTC. Protein product: CASSGLSGANVLTF.

The chain links TRBV2 to TRBJ2-7, with D maybe TRBD1 (5 bases). V was shortened by 1 base and J by 5 bases, with 9 bases between the two germline ends. From germline, CDR1 is SNHLY and CDR2 FYNNEI. CDR3 length: 13 amino acids. The CDR3 loop reads CASSEGQSDEQYF. In nucleotides, the CDR3 is TGTGCCAGCAGTGAAGGACAGTCTGACGAGCAGTACTTC.

This clone came up many times. The chain has TRBV7-8 and TRBJ2-7, with a weak D call TRBD2 (6 bases). Germline CDR1 reads SGHVS; CDR2 reads FQNEAQ. This CDR3 region has 15 residues. The V and J ends lost 0 bases and 1 base respectively, with 10 bases between them. DNA of the CDR3: TGTGCCAGCAGCTTAGCGTTGGAGGGATCCTACGAGCAGTACTTC. Its protein is CASSLALEGSYEQYF.

The chain links TRBV7-9 to TRBJ2-3; tentatively, D is TRBD2 (6 bases). The germline V gene encodes CDR1 SEHNR and CDR2 FQNEAQ (reference sequence). Trimming removed 5 bases at V and 7 bases at J, with 16 bases between. The CDR3 spans 14 residues. CDR3 loop: CASSTSQLVYTQYF. For the CDR3, the DNA is TGTGCCAGCAGCACTAGCCAATTAGTATATACGCAGTATTTT. The full variable domain, its missing parts supplied by reference TRBV7-9 and TRBJ2-3, is DTGVSQNPRHKITKRGQNVTFRCDPISEHNRLYWYRQTLGQGPEFLTYFQNEAQLEKSRLLSDRFSAERPKGSFSTLEIQRTEQGDSAMYLCASSTSQLVYTQYFGPGTRLTVL.